A single sample gave rise to the 18 T cell receptor beta chains below, sequenced in a study of CD8 T cells in ankylosing spondylitis. The study, taken as a whole, reports: What appeared characteristic of ankylosing spondylitis blood was a TCR beta motif of eight highly homologous variants.

TCRdb reprocessed the 5' RACE reads with MiXCR, giving one entry per CDR3 protein. The sample lists 450,000 to 550,000 distinct CDR3 sequences, about 5% occurring once. Which antigens these TCRs recognize remains unknown. Sequenced: blood, either unsorted or a sorted T cell fraction (not recorded which). These receptors came from a male donor with ankylosing spondylitis.

This clonotype was detected ten times or more. This chain joins TRBV7-2 and TRBJ2-7; perhaps TRBD2 as D (5 bases). Germline CDR1 SGHTA, CDR2 FQGNSA. Trimming took 2 bases from V and 0 from J, leaving 14 bases between them. The CDR3 is 16 residues long. Here the CDR3 DNA reads TGTGCCAGCAGCTTAAACGGCGGGCTTGGCTCCTACGAGCAGTACTTC. This sequence encodes CASSLNGGLGSYEQYF.

This clonotype was seen many times. V usage is TRBV20-1 and J usage is TRBJ2-5, with 10 bases matching TRBD2. This CDR3 region has 14 residues. V lost 3 bases, J lost 5 bases, and 6 bases stayed unmatched. The V gene's germline CDR1 is DFQATT and CDR2 SNEGSKA (reference sequence). CDR3 in DNA: TGCAGTGCTAGTCGCCTACTAGCGGGGGAGACCCAGTACTTC. Residues: CSASRLLAGETQYF.

The rearrangement uses TRBV20-1 and TRBJ2-3; 9 bases are a match to TRBD1. CDR1 and CDR2 (germline): DFQATT, SNEGSKA (reference sequence). The J segment lost 0 bases and the V segment lost 2 bases, leaving 9 bases of the junction unmatched. This CDR3 region has 17 residues. The CDR3 nucleotides read TGCAGTGCTAGAACTGCATTCGGGACAGGGAGCACAGATACGCAGTATTTT. Amino acid sequence: CSARTAFGTGSTDTQYF.

In this sample, this clonotype turned up many times. The rearrangement uses TRBV2 and TRBJ2-7, with a tentative D call TRBD2 (7 bases). Germline V CDR1 and CDR2: SNHLY, FYNNEI. Trimming removed 7 bases at V and 0 bases at J, with 10 bases between. The length of the CDR3 is 13 residues. CDR3 nucleotide sequence: TGTGCCAGCACGGCGGGGGCCTCCTACGAGCAGTACTTC. Translated, it gives CASTAGASYEQYF. Complete variable domain (other parts from reference TRBV2 and TRBJ2-7): EPEVTQTPSHQVTQMGQEVILRCVPISNHLYFYWYRQILGQKVEFLVSFYNNEISEKSEIFDDQFSVERPDGSNFTLKIRSTKLEDSAMYFCASTAGASYEQYFGPGTRLTVT.

The table lists this clonotype with many counts. The V gene is TRBV7-9, the J gene TRBJ1-2; tentatively, D is TRBD1 (5 bases). Per germline, CDR1 SEHNR and CDR2 FQNEAQ (reference sequence). CDR3 size: 16 residues. V was trimmed by 1 base and J by 6 bases, leaving 18 bases between them. In DNA form, the CDR3 reads TGTGCCAGCAGCTTAGGCGGCTCCCAGGGAGTCAATGGCTACACCTTC. As protein: CASSLGGSQGVNGYTF.

This clonotype appeared many times. This chain joins TRBV20-1 and TRBJ1-1; D may be TRBD1 (5 bases). This CDR3 has 11 residues. Germline CDR1 DFQATT, CDR2 SNEGSKA (reference sequence). V lost 6 bases and J lost 3, with 8 bases in between. Here the CDR3 DNA reads TGCAGTGCCAGGGCCGACACTGAAGCTTTCTTT. As protein: CSARADTEAFF.

This clonotype was observed at least ten times. The CDR3 region is CSASTWDRGPRQYF. The CDR3 DNA reads TGCAGTGCTTCCACTTGGGACAGGGGACCTCGGCAGTACTTC. This chain joins TRBV20-1 and TRBJ2-7, with 10 bases that match TRBD1. Germline V lookup: CDR1 DFQATT, CDR2 SNEGSKA (reference sequence). This CDR3 spans 14 amino acids. The trim removed 5 bases at V and 9 bases at J, leaving 13 bases unmatched.

This clonotype was found many times. The gene calls are TRBV6-5 and TRBJ1-2, with TRBD1 identical over 8 bases. V lost 2 bases, J lost 6 bases, and 5 bases stayed unmatched. The germline gives CDR1 MNHEY, CDR2 SVGAGI. The CDR3 has 14 amino acids. The CDR3 region has the DNA TGTGCCAGCAGTTACACAGGGGGAGGGGATGGCTACACCTTC. Encoded protein: CASSYTGGGDGYTF.

The table lists this clonotype with many counts. This chain connects TRBV7-2 to TRBJ2-7; D is uncertain. CDR3 size: 15 residues. Trimming stripped 2 bases from V and 0 bases from J, with 11 bases between. Germline CDR1 and CDR2: SGHTA and FQGNSA. The CDR3, as DNA: TGTGCCAGCAGCTTACGATTTACAAGCTCCTACGAGCAGTACTTC. This gives the protein CASSLRFTSSYEQYF.

The sample holds many counts of this clonotype. The rearrangement uses TRBV5-1 and TRBJ1-2; the match to TRBD1 covers 12 bases. The germline gives CDR1 SGHRS, CDR2 YFSETQ. This CDR3 contains 14 residues. V trimming: 0 bases; J trimming: 8 bases; junction bases outside the gene matches: 2. The CDR3 is CASSLEGQGAGYTF. DNA of the CDR3: TGCGCCAGCAGCTTGGAGGGACAGGGGGCCGGCTACACCTTC.

This clonotype was observed at least ten times. The chain joins TRBV28 to TRBJ2-3, with 8 positions matching TRBD2. Germline V gene lookup returns CDR1 MDHEN and CDR2 SYDVKM. V lost 5 bases and J lost 6; bases outside the gene matches: 10. The CDR3 is 15 residues long. CDR3 in DNA: TGTGCCAGCAGTCCCGCTAGCGGGTGGATGGATACGCAGTATTTT. This encodes CASSPASGWMDTQYF.

The chain joins TRBV11-1 to TRBJ2-3; 10 bases fit TRBD2. This CDR3 has 15 residues. Losses at the gene ends were 5 bases for V and 4 bases for J; bases not matched to a gene: 6. Germline V gene data show CDR1 as SGHAT and CDR2 as FQDESV (reference sequence). CDR3 in amino acids: CASSPSGGSPDTQYF. The CDR3, as DNA: TGTGCCAGCAGCCCTAGCGGGGGTAGTCCAGATACGCAGTATTTT. Full variable domain (outside the CDR3, taken from reference TRBV11-1 and TRBJ2-3): EAEVAQSPRYKITEKSQAVAFWCDPISGHATLYWYRQILGQGPELLVQFQDESVVDDSQLPKDRFSAERLKGVDSTLKIQPAELGDSAMYLCASSPSGGSPDTQYFGPGTRLTVL.

This clonotype was found a few times. This sequence joins TRBV7-9 and TRBJ1-1, with 9 bases fitting TRBD1. The CDR3 has 16 residues. J gave up 3 bases and V 1 base, and 6 bases lay outside the gene matches. Germline V gene sequence: CDR1 SEHNR, CDR2 FQNEAQ (reference sequence). The CDR3 DNA is TGTGCCAGCAGCTTAGACAGGGGGCGTCTCTACACTGAAGCTTTCTTT. Residues: CASSLDRGRLYTEAFF.

In this sample, this clonotype turned up many times. This chain uses TRBV7-2 with TRBJ2-1, with D perhaps being TRBD1 or TRBD2 (5 bases each). The CDR3 contains 12 residues. The germline V gene encodes CDR1 SGHTA and CDR2 FQGNSA. V lost 3 bases, J lost 11 bases, and 11 bases lay in between. CDR3 nucleotide sequence: TGTGCCAGCAGCTTGAATGGGGGTAAGCAGTTCTTC. This codes for CASSLNGGKQFF.

This clonotype has a count of ten or more. The genes are TRBV2 and TRBJ2-1; either TRBD1 or TRBD2 may fit D (5 bases each). Trimming pared 3 bases from V and 16 bases from J, leaving 16 bases between. This CDR3 region has 12 residues. Germline V gene lookup returns CDR1 SNHLY and CDR2 FYNNEI. CDR3 sequence reads: CASSDPGTFPFF. The DNA of the CDR3 is TGTGCCAGCAGTGACCCCGGGACCTTTCCCTTCTTC.

This clonotype was seen many times. The chain's CDR3 is CASSYSPTSPRGTGELFF. Here the CDR3 DNA reads TGTGCCAGCAGTTACTCCCCGACTAGCCCAAGGGGTACCGGGGAGCTGTTTTTT. V is TRBV6-5 and J is TRBJ2-2, with 7 bases identical to TRBD2. With V trimmed by 0 bases and J by 5 bases, 12 bases remained unmatched. Germline CDR1 and CDR2: MNHEY and SVGAGI. This CDR3 contains 18 residues.

Many counts were recorded for this clonotype. CDR3 residues: CASSLFPRGQGRGYTF. The DNA of the CDR3 is TGTGCCAGCAGCTTATTTCCCCGGGGACAGGGTCGAGGCTACACCTTC. This chain connects TRBV7-9 to TRBJ1-2; 9 bases agree with TRBD1. Germline CDR1 reads SEHNR; CDR2 reads FQNEAQ (reference sequence). The CDR3 is 16 residues long. V lost 2 bases to trimming and J lost 8 bases; unmatched junction nucleotides: 12. Complete variable domain (other parts from reference TRBV7-9 and TRBJ1-2): DTGVSQNPRHKITKRGQNVTFRCDPISEHNRLYWYRQTLGQGPEFLTYFQNEAQLEKSRLLSDRFSAERPKGSFSTLEIQRTEQGDSAMYLCASSLFPRGQGRGYTFGSGTRLTVV.

A remark on this clonotype: This may arise from a read error, as a much more abundant clone is one base away. The chain recombines TRBV12-3 or TRBV12-4 with TRBJ1-2, with D tentatively TRBD1 (5 bases). This CDR3 is built from 15 residues. In DNA, the CDR3 is TGTGCCACCGATGTTCCGGACAACCCTAACTATCGCTACACCTTC. The encoded protein is CATDVPDNPNYRYTF.